A single sample is the source of the 15 T cell receptor beta chains below, sequenced in a study of identical twins. TCRdb used MiXCR to reprocess the 5' RACE reads, holding one entry per CDR3 protein. The table has roughly 710,000 distinct CDR3 sequences, around 6% seen once. Sequenced: naive T cells sorted from blood. The source is a man between 18 and 35 years old in good health.

The rearrangement links TRBV6-2 or TRBV6-3 to TRBJ1-2; D is unclear. Germline-derived CDR1 and CDR2 are MNHEY and SVGEGT. Trimming pared 7 bases from V and 3 bases from J, leaving 9 bases between. The CDR3 spans 12 residues. CDR3 protein: CASTALDYGYTF. CDR3 in DNA: TGTGCCAGCACTGCGCTGGACTATGGCTACACCTTC.

This clonotype was recorded at least ten times. J is TRBJ2-3 and V is TRBV29-1, with D possibly matching TRBD2 (5 bases). The CDR3 runs 14 residues. The germline V and J ends were trimmed by 4 bases and 3 bases, with 14 bases remaining between them. In germline, CDR1 is SQVTM, CDR2 ANQGSEA. CDR3 protein: CSVGVGVLTDTQYF. Here the CDR3 DNA reads TGCAGCGTTGGGGTCGGGGTATTAACAGATACGCAGTATTTT.

This clonotype was seen repeatedly, ten times or more. The chain is built from TRBV5-1 and TRBJ2-1, with 8 nucleotides matching TRBD1. This CDR3 has 16 residues. Trimming took 5 bases from V and 5 from J; bases not matched to a gene: 12. Germline-derived CDR1 and CDR2 are SGHRS and YFSETQ. The CDR3, as DNA: TGCGCCAGCAGTCCAGTCCGGGACAGGCCCAACAATGAGCAGTTCTTC. It yields the protein CASSPVRDRPNNEQFF.

Worth noting for this clonotype: Since a much larger clone is just one base distant, this may be a read error. Without the conserved terminal phenylalanine or tryptophan, this CDR3 likely stems from a read error. The chain links TRBV20-1 to TRBJ2-1; 13 bases align to TRBD2. V gave up 2 bases and J gave up 8 bases; unmatched junction bases: 6. Germline loops: CDR1 DFQATT, CDR2 SNEGSKA (reference sequence). The CDR3 length is 15 residues. CDR3 sequence (DNA): TGCAGTGCTAGATTTGGGACTAGCGGGACGGATGAGCAGTTCTGC. It translates to CSARFGTSGTDEQFC.

This clonotype came up many times. J is TRBJ2-7 and V is TRBV4-3; TRBD1 might be the D (5 bases). The CDR3 extends over 15 amino acids. The germline CDR1 and CDR2 sequences are LGHNA and YSLEER. The V end lost 0 bases, the J end lost 5 bases, and 14 bases lay between the germline ends. The CDR3 reads CASSQERTHYNEQYF. The DNA for the CDR3 is TGCGCCAGCAGCCAAGAAAGGACACATTACAACGAGCAGTACTTC.

This clonotype appeared a few times. J is TRBJ2-1 and V is TRBV5-6; 7 positions agree with TRBD1. The V gene's germline CDR1 is SGHDT and CDR2 YYEEEE. V was pared by 1 base and J by 15 bases, with 10 bases of the junction left unmatched. This CDR3 region has 13 residues. The CDR3 reads CASSLYRDSEGFF. The DNA of the CDR3 is TGTGCCAGCAGCTTGTACAGGGACAGCGAGGGGTTCTTC. Using reference TRBV5-6 and TRBJ2-1 for the parts outside the CDR3, the full variable domain is DAGVTQSPTHLIKTRGQQVTLRCSPKSGHDTVSWYQQALGQGPQFIFQYYEEEERQRGNFPDRFSGHQFPNYSSELNVNALLLGDSALYLCASSLYRDSEGFFGPGTRLTVL.

In this sample, this clonotype turned up many times. This chain joins TRBV29-1 and TRBJ2-1; 9 nucleotides match TRBD2. The germline V gene encodes CDR1 SQVTM and CDR2 ANQGSEA. The CDR3 runs 14 residues. Trimming removed 3 bases from V and 5 bases from J; junction bases left unmatched: 5. For the CDR3, the DNA is TGCAGCGTTGAGGGACTAGCCCAACACAATGAGCAGTTCTTC. Translation gives CSVEGLAQHNEQFF.

The chain is built from TRBV4-1 and TRBJ2-3; D call uncertain. The CDR3 is made up of 14 amino acids. V was clipped by 6 bases and J by 0 bases, with 10 bases between them. In germline, CDR1 is MGHRA, CDR2 YSYEKL. Here the CDR3 reads CASSHATSTDTQYF. Written as DNA, the CDR3 is TGCGCCAGCAGTCACGCCACTAGCACAGATACGCAGTATTTT.

Ten or more counts support this clonotype. The J gene is TRBJ2-7, the V gene TRBV20-1; TRBD2 might be the D (6 bases). Germline CDR1 is DFQATT and CDR2 is SNEGSKA (reference sequence). V lost 3 bases to trimming and J lost 1 base, with 10 bases between them. The CDR3 consists of 13 residues. The CDR3 here is CSARGDSSYEQYF. CDR3 bases: TGCAGTGCTAGGGGGGACTCTTCCTACGAGCAGTACTTC.

For this clonotype: An end of the junction does not agree with germline; a read error may underlie this. This chain joins TRBV6-2 or TRBV6-3 and TRBJ2-7, with D perhaps matching TRBD1 or TRBD2 (5 bases each). The CDR3 consists of 18 residues. CDR1 and CDR2 (germline): MNHEY, SVGEGT. The CDR3 is CASSYSKSPGLPSNEQYF. CDR3 coding DNA: TGTGCCAGCAGTTACAGTAAAAGCCCGGGGCTCCCCTCCAACGAGCAGTACTTC.

Remarks on this clonotype: A much larger clone differs by one base, so this may be a read error. V gene TRBV20-1 combines with J gene TRBJ1-5; D is undetermined. The CDR3 is 15 amino acids. The germline CDR1 and CDR2 sequences are DFQATT and SNEGSKA (reference sequence). This CDR3 reads CSATSWTDSYQPQHF. CDR3 coding DNA: TGCAGTGCTACCTCATGGACGGATAGCTATCAGCCCCAGCATTTT.

The chain links TRBV28 to TRBJ2-1; TRBD2 agrees at 15 bases. The V gene's germline CDR1 is MDHEN and CDR2 SYDVKM. The CDR3 consists of 17 residues. The V gene end was trimmed by 5 bases and the J gene end by 10 bases; junction bases not matched to a gene: 12. The CDR3 protein is CASSLPLGLAGGKEQFF. The DNA of the CDR3 is TGTGCCAGCAGTCTCCCCCTGGGACTAGCGGGGGGCAAAGAGCAGTTCTTC. The full variable domain, its missing parts supplied by reference TRBV28 and TRBJ2-1, is DVKVTQSSRYLVKRTGEKVFLECVQDMDHENMFWYRQDPGLGLRLIYFSYDVKMKEKGDIPEGYSVSREKKERFSLILESASTNQTSMYLCASSLPLGLAGGKEQFFGPGTRLTVL.

This clonotype was recorded many times. V gene TRBV5-1 combines with J gene TRBJ1-1; D is ambiguous. With 1 base removed from V and 7 bases from J, the gap between germline ends came to 14 bases. CDR3 length equals 14 residues. Germline loops: CDR1 SGHRS, CDR2 YFSETQ. This CDR3 reads CASSLTGLSGEAFF. In nucleotides, the CDR3 is TGCGCCAGCAGCTTGACCGGGCTCAGCGGTGAAGCTTTCTTT.

This clonotype has only a few counts. The chain uses TRBV7-2 and TRBJ2-1, with 7 bases aligning to TRBD1. V lost 2 bases to trimming and J lost 4 bases; unmatched junction nucleotides: 8. Germline-derived CDR1 and CDR2 are SGHTA and FQGNSA. This CDR3 is 16 amino acids long. The CDR3: CASSLLGGAIYNEQFF. CDR3 in DNA: TGTGCCAGCAGCTTACTAGGGGGCGCGATATACAATGAGCAGTTCTTC.

The J gene is TRBJ1-5, the V gene TRBV12-3 or TRBV12-4, with no clear D. V was clipped by 0 bases and J by 4 bases, with 7 bases between them. The CDR3 extends over 14 amino acids. CDR3 protein: CASSLARGNQPQHF. In DNA, the CDR3 is TGTGCCAGCAGTTTAGCCCGTGGGAATCAGCCCCAGCATTTT.